At least ten counts were recorded for the clone carrying this TCR beta chain. The data are from a study of regulatory T cells in long-lasting Graves disease. Time point reported: newly diagnosed GD, antithyroid drugs for less than 3 months. Scientists built the TCR library using RNA that was extracted from PBMCs. Library construction for TCR beta used iRepertoire HTBI primers and Arm-PCR of CDR3 regions. TCRdb used MiXCR to reprocess the multiplex PCR reads, holding one entry per CDR3 protein. The data show 300,000 to 400,000 distinct CDR3 sequences, 16% seen once. V trimming: 0 bases; J trimming: 0 bases; junction bases outside the gene matches: 2. The germline V gene has CDR1 SGHRS and CDR2 YFSETQ. This CDR3 contains 16 residues. This sample also appeared in a second study, on T cells in Graves' hyperthyroidism and ophthalmopathy. According to that study: Disease duration under 2 months; hyperthyroidism patients were aged 18 to 65. Researchers ran a first-round RT-PCR on the TCR CDR3 using the HTBI primer set.

The gene calls are TRBV5-1 and TRBJ2-3; 9 nucleotides match TRBD2. Sample: peripheral blood mononuclear cells (PBMCs), taken at new diagnosis, from a patient treated with antithyroid drugs. This TCR derives from a man aged 40-55 years with Graves disease. The CDR3 nucleotides are TGCGCCAGCAGCTTGGTAGCGGGGGCTAGCACAGATACGCAGTATTTT. This encodes CASSLVAGASTDTQYF.